This T cell receptor beta chain came from a study of OX40 agonist ivuxolimab in advanced cancers. Between the trimmed V and J ends, which lost 1 base and 6 bases, there was a span of 22 bases. Germline V gene sequence: CDR1 SEHNR, CDR2 FQNEAQ (reference sequence). The CDR3 is made up of 17 amino acids. Turning to this clone: The antigen is unknown.

Findings and caveats of the study: Among the least clonally expanded were partial responders at 0.1-3.0 mg/kg. Doses of 0.1 to 3.0 mg/kg were accompanied by clonal expansion of CD4+ and CD8+ blood T cells by week 6.

This table comes from immunoSEQ multiplex PCR, and its TCRdb copy is limited to in-frame clones, with some not included. Of about 48,000 clones listed, 83% are singletons. V and J are TRBV7-9 and TRBJ2-7; possibly TRBD2 for D (7 bases). The TCR sequence derives from an adult with an advanced solid tumor such as melanoma, head and neck, liver or kidney cancer. Sample: CD4+ or CD8+ T cells sorted from blood, taken in a trial of the OX40 agonist ivuxolimab. The CDR3 loop reads CASSLGGLARGPIEQYF. The CDR3 coding sequence is TGTGCCAGCAGCTTAGGGGGCCTAGCGCGGGGGCCCATCGAGCAGTACTTC.